The clone carrying this T cell receptor beta chain was detected once. Its antigen is not known. This entry is derived from a study of shared clonotypes between healthy human individuals. Data came from immunoSEQ multiplex PCR; TCRdb stores just in-frame clones and leaves some out. The sample carries some 2,000,000 clones, about 95% recorded once. Naive CD8 cells, CD45RO-negative and positively selected for CCR7, excluded terminally differentiated effector memory CD45RA+ cells. General study points: Non-shared clonotypes were found to have lower generation probabilities than the clonotypes that were shared by all four of the sorted-subset donors. Of the naive CD4 clonotypes, around 4.7% were shared across several donors.

Sequences were obtained from naive CD8+ T cells sorted from blood. The sequence was obtained from a man aged 18 to 29 in good health.

The CDR3 here is CASRTGTLKYF. As DNA, the CDR3 is TGTGCCAGCAGGACCGGGACACTCAAGTACTTC. The V gene is TRBV2, the J gene TRBJ2-7, with D maybe TRBD1 (6 bases). The germline gives CDR1 SNHLY, CDR2 FYNNEI. The CDR3 has 11 amino acids. With 6 bases removed from V and 11 bases from J, the gap between germline ends came to 14 bases.